Shown below are 14 T cell receptor beta chains from a single sample sequenced in a study of identical twins. TCRdb ran MiXCR on the 5' RACE reads and lists one entry per CDR3 protein. The sample records 400,000 or so distinct CDR3 sequences, approximately 10% being singletons. Sequencing was performed on naive T cells sorted from blood. Receptors were obtained from a woman aged 45-65 years in good health.

This chain links TRBV20-1 with TRBJ2-1, with D possibly TRBD2 on 6 matching bases. CDR3 length: 17 amino acids. The ends were cut back, 3 bases at V and 5 bases at J, with 23 bases in the middle. Germline lookup yields CDR1 DFQATT and CDR2 SNEGSKA (reference sequence). CDR3 loop: CSAREVVAGKANNEQFF. The CDR3 DNA is TGCAGTGCTAGGGAGGTTGTTGCGGGAAAGGCCAACAATGAGCAGTTCTTC.

This clonotype was recorded a few times. V is TRBV7-6 and J is TRBJ1-1; TRBD1 is a possible D gene (6 bases). The CDR3 extends over 13 amino acids. Germline V gene data show CDR1 as SGHVS and CDR2 as FNYEAQ. V lost 5 bases to trimming and J lost 8 bases, with 15 bases between them. The CDR3 DNA is TGTGCCAGCAGCCCCCATCCGGGGGGCGAAGCTTTCTTT. Its protein is CASSPHPGGEAFF. Variable domain in full (rest from reference TRBV7-6 and TRBJ1-1): GAGVSQSPRYKVTKRGQDVALRCDPISGHVSLYWYRQALGQGPEFLTYFNYEAQQDKSGLPNDRFSAERPEGSISTLTIQRTEQRDSAMYRCASSPHPGGEAFFGQGTRLTVV.

This clonotype was found many times. The chain has TRBV24-1 and TRBJ1-5, with TRBD1 as a possible D gene (5 bases). This CDR3 region has 14 residues. CDR1 is KGHDR, CDR2 SFDVKD, per germline. The V end lost 5 bases, the J end lost 6 bases, and 13 bases lay between the germline ends. CDR3 DNA sequence: TGTGCCACCAGTGCGGAGGGGTGGGGTCAGCCCCAGCATTTT. Its protein product is CATSAEGWGQPQHF.

This clonotype was picked up a small number of times. The rearrangement joins TRBV4-1 to TRBJ1-1; unclear D gene. CDR1 and CDR2 from the germline V gene are MGHRA and YSYEKL. The CDR3 has 15 amino acids. Trimming left V 0 bases short and J 1 base short, with 9 bases between. CDR3 nucleotide sequence: TGCGCCAGCAGCCAAGAAGGGCCCCGGAACACTGAAGCTTTCTTT. Amino acid sequence: CASSQEGPRNTEAFF.

This clonotype was counted at least ten times. The CDR3 spells CASSLVGGNQYNEQFF. The CDR3 DNA reads TGCGCCAGCAGCTTGGTGGGCGGTAACCAGTACAATGAGCAGTTCTTC. The chain joins TRBV5-1 to TRBJ2-1; no firm D call. The germline V gene has CDR1 SGHRS and CDR2 YFSETQ. The CDR3 is 16 amino acids. The V end lost 0 bases, the J end lost 4 bases, and 14 bases lay between the germline ends.

This clonotype was recorded many times. This chain links TRBV12-3 or TRBV12-4 with TRBJ2-1; TRBD2 matches 8 bases. This CDR3 has 15 residues. Trimming took 7 bases from V and 0 from J; bases not matched to a gene: 5. The CDR3 loop is CASIGGTSSYNEQFF. CDR3 bases: TGTGCCAGCATCGGAGGGACTAGCTCCTACAATGAGCAGTTCTTC.

V usage is TRBV5-6 and J usage is TRBJ2-1, with a weak D call TRBD1 (6 bases). The germline V gene encodes CDR1 SGHDT and CDR2 YYEEEE. The V and J ends lost 9 bases and 4 bases respectively, with 14 bases between them. The CDR3 contains 13 residues. The CDR3 protein is CATQGGEYNEQFF. The CDR3 coding sequence is TGTGCCACCCAAGGGGGTGAGTACAATGAGCAGTTCTTC.

The J gene is TRBJ2-3, the V gene TRBV20-1; TRBD2 aligns across 12 bases. V shed 5 bases and J 6 bases; nucleotides not matched to a gene: 15. Germline V lookup: CDR1 DFQATT, CDR2 SNEGSKA (reference sequence). This CDR3 is 17 amino acids long. As DNA, the CDR3 is TGCAGTGCTGCCCTATCGCTAGCGGGAGGGTTTGGGGATACGCAGTATTTT. It is translated as CSAALSLAGGFGDTQYF.

This clonotype was detected only a few times. The genes are TRBV27 and TRBJ2-1; 9 positions match TRBD1. This CDR3 is 15 amino acids long. Trimming removed 6 bases from V and 4 bases from J; junction bases left unmatched: 7. In germline, CDR1 is MNHEY, CDR2 SMNVEV (reference sequence). Written as DNA, the CDR3 is TGTGCCAGCAGGAGGACAGGGGTTACGTACAATGAGCAGTTCTTC. Translated: CASRRTGVTYNEQFF.

This clonotype was observed a few times. This chain connects TRBV3-1 to TRBJ2-1, with D possibly TRBD2 on 5 matching bases. Germline values: CDR1 LGHDT, CDR2 YNNKEL (reference sequence). V lost 1 base, J lost 9 bases, and 10 bases lay in between. CDR3 size: 13 residues. CDR3 sequence: CASSQGLLREQFF. CDR3 DNA: TGTGCCAGCAGCCAAGGACTACTGCGTGAGCAGTTCTTC.

Only a few counts were recorded for this clonotype. The V gene is TRBV11-2, the J gene TRBJ2-1, with TRBD1 matching 9 bases. There are 15 residues in the CDR3. Germline CDR1 and CDR2: SGHAT and FQNNGV. V was clipped by 5 bases and J by 5 bases; unmatched bases: 7. The DNA of the CDR3 is TGTGCCAGCAGCCGAGGGGACAGGGCGAACAATGAGCAGTTCTTC. It codes for CASSRGDRANNEQFF.

This clonotype was counted between two and nine times. This chain connects TRBV6-6 to TRBJ2-7, with a tentative D call TRBD1 (6 bases). Germline V gene sequence: CDR1 MNHNY, CDR2 SVGAGI (reference sequence). Trimming left V 9 bases short and J 2 bases short, with 17 bases between. The CDR3 has 14 residues. The CDR3 region is CASSATGLAYEQYF. The DNA of the CDR3 is TGTGCCAGTTCGGCGACAGGCCTTGCCTACGAGCAGTACTTC.

This clonotype appeared a few times. The CDR3 spells CASSPTISEAFF. CDR3 in DNA: TGTGCCAGCAGCCCAACGATCAGTGAAGCTTTCTTT. The J gene is TRBJ1-1, the V gene TRBV11-2; D uncertain. Germline V CDR1 and CDR2: SGHAT, FQNNGV. V shed 5 bases and J shed 7 bases, with 11 bases lying between them. The CDR3 is 12 amino acids.

This clonotype was seen a handful of times. The chain employs TRBV12-3 or TRBV12-4 and TRBJ2-7; D is undetermined. The CDR3 runs to 15 residues. V dropped 5 bases and J dropped 2 bases, with 16 bases sitting between them. The CDR3: CASSPSWGNTYEQYF. Written as DNA, the CDR3 is TGTGCCAGCAGTCCATCGTGGGGAAATACCTACGAGCAGTACTTC.